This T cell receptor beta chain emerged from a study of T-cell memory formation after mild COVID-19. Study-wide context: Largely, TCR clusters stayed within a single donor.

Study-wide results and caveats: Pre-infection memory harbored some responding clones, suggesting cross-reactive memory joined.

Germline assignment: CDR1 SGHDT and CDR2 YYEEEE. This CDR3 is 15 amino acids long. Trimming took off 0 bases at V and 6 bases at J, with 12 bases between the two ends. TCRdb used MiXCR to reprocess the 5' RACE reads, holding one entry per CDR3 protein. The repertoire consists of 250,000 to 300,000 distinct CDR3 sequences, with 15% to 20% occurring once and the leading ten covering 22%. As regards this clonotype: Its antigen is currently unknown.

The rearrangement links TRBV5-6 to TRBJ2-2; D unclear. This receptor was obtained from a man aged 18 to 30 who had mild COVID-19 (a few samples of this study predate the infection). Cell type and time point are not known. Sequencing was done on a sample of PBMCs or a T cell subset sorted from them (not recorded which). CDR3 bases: TGTGCCAGCAGCTTGGCGGGCCGGCGAGCCGGGGAGCTGTTTTTT. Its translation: CASSLAGRRAGELFF.